The text below deals with one TCR beta chain. This sample stems from a study of blood T cell repertoires in COVID-19. Study details: Italy, Spain and the United States were the sources of the convalescent and acute COVID-19 samples.

Trimming took off 6 bases at V and 2 bases at J, with 13 bases between the two ends. This CDR3 is 14 amino acids long. Original analysis: Amplifying reference gene primers gave estimates of nucleated cell counts. Sequencing was performed with immunoSEQ multiplex PCR; in TCRdb, only in-frame clones are kept and a portion is missing. From that table come the V and J calls and clone size; the DNA was used to work out D and trimming. The sample includes roughly 100,000 clones, around 87% seen only once; the top ten take 5.2%. The rearrangement joins TRBV6-7 to TRBJ1-2; possibly TRBD1 for D (5 bases). TRBV6-7 falls under the ORF class, with uncertain function. This sequence was found in a woman aged 45-59 years with COVID-19, enrolled during active disease. The sequencing sample was made of peripheral blood. CDR3 loop: CASSTRVSNYGYTF. The CDR3 bases are TGTGCCAGCAGCACCAGGGTTTCGAACTATGGCTACACCTTC.